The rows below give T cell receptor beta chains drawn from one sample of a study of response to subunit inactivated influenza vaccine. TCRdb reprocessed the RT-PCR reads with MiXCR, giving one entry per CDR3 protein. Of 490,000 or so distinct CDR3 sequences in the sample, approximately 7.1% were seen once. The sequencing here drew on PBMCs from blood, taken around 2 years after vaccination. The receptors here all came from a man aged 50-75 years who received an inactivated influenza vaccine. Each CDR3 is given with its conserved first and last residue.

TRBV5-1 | CASSFDAGTAYEQYF
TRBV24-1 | CATSDGTTGELFF
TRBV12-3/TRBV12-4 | CASSYVGGTDTQYF
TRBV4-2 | CASSQGERGVSEQYF
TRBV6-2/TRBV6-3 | CASTSLMNTEAFF
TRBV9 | CASSVVAGLFYNEQFF
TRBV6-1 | CASSEQMGTGELFF
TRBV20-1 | CSARGWSGQGIF
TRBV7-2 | CASSLGRQSNEKLFF
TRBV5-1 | CASSLAASGRDEQFF
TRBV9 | CASSVGGEQVEQYF
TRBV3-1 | CASSHTSNEQFF
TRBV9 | CASSVSDFNTQYF
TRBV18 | CASSPAGTEGAFF
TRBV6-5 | CASSYGTSGTYEQYF